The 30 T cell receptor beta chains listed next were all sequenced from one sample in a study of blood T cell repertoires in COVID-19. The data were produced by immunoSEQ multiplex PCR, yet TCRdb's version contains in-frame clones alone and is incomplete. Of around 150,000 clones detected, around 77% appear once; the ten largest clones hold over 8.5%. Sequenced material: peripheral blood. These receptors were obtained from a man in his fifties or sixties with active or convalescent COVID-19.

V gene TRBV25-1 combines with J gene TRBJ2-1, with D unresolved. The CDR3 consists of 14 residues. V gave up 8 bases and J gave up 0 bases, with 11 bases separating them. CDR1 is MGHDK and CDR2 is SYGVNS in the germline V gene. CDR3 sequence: CASSDRSSYNEQFF. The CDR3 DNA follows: TGTGCCAGCTCTGACCGGAGCTCCTACAATGAGCAGTTCTTC.

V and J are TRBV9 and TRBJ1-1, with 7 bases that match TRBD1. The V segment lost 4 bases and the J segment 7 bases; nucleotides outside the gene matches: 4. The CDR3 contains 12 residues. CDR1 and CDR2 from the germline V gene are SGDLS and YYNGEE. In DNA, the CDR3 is TGTGCCAGCAGCCCTGGGACAGTTGAAGCTTTCTTT. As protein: CASSPGTVEAFF.

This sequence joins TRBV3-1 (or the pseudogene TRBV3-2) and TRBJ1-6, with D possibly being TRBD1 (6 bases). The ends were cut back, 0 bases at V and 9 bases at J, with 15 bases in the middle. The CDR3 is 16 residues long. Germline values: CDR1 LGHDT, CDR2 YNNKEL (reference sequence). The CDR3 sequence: CASSQDTGTYFSPLHF. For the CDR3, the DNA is TGTGCCAGCAGCCAAGATACCGGGACATATTTTTCACCCCTCCACTTT.

CDR3 bases: TGTGCCAGCAGTCCCCCCTCGGGGGTCTATGGCTACACCTTC. It codes for CASSPPSGVYGYTF. The V call is TRBV28, the J call TRBJ1-2; D is perhaps TRBD1 (5 bases). Germline V lookup: CDR1 MDHEN, CDR2 SYDVKM. This CDR3 comprises 14 residues. V lost 5 bases, J lost 4 bases, and 14 bases lay in between.

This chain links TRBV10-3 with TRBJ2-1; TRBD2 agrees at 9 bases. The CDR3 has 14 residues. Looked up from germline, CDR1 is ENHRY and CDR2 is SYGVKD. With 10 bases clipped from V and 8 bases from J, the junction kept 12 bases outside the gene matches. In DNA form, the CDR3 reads TGTGCCACCAAGGGAAATAGCGGGAGTGATGAGCAGTTCTTC. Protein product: CATKGNSGSDEQFF.

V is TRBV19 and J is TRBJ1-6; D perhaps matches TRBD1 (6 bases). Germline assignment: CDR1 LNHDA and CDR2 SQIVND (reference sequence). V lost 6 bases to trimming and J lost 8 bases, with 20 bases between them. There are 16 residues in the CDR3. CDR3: CASRPRGGVKYSPLHF. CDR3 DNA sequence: TGTGCCAGTAGGCCCAGGGGAGGGGTGAAGTATTCACCCCTCCACTTT.

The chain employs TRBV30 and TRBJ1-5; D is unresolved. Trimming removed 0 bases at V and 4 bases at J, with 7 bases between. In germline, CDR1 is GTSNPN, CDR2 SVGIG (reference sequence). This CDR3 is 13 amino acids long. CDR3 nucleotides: TGTGCCTGGAGTGTTAACAGAAATCAGCCCCAGCATTTT. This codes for CAWSVNRNQPQHF.

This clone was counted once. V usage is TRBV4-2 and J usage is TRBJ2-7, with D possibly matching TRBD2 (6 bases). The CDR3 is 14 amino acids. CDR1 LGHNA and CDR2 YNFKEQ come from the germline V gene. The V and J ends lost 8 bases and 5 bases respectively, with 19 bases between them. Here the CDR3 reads CASRGFRDIDEQYF. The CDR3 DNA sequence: TGTGCCAGCCGGGGGTTCCGGGATATCGACGAGCAGTACTTC.

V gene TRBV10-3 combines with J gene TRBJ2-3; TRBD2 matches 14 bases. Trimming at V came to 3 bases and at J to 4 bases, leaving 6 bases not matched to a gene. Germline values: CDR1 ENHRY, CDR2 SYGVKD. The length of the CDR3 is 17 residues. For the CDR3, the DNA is TGTGCCATCAGTGACCCGGGACTAGCGGGAGTCCCAGATACGCAGTATTTT. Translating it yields CAISDPGLAGVPDTQYF.

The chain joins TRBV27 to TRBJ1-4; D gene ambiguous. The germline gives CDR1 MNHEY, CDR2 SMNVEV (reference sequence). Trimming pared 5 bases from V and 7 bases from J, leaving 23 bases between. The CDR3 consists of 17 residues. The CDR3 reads CASSTIGGGWESEKLFF. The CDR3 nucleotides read TGTGCCAGCAGTACCATCGGAGGAGGGTGGGAAAGTGAAAAACTGTTTTTT. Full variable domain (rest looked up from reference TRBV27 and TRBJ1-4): EAQVTQNPRYLITVTGKKLTVTCSQNMNHEYMSWYRQDPGLGLRQIYYSMNVEVTDKGDVPEGYKVSRKEKRNFPLILESPSPNQTSLYFCASSTIGGGWESEKLFFGSGTQLSVL.

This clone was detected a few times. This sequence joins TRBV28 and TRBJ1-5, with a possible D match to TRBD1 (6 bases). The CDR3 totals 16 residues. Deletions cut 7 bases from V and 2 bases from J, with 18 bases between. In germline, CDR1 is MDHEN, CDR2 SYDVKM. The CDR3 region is CASTKSGAGGNQPQHF. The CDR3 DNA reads TGTGCCAGCACCAAGTCAGGGGCGGGGGGCAATCAGCCCCAGCATTTT.

CDR3 sequence reads: CASSKIWRGANTGELFF. The CDR3 nucleotides are TGTGCCAGCAGCAAAATTTGGCGGGGCGCGAACACCGGGGAGCTGTTTTTT. The chain combines TRBV21-1 with TRBJ2-2; TRBD2 was called by the table and not checked on the DNA. TRBV21-1 is given as a pseudogene. This CDR3 is 17 amino acids long.

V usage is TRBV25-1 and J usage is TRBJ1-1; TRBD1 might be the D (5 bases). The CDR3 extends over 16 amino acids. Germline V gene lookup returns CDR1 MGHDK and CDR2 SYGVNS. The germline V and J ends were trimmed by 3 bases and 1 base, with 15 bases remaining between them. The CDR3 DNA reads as TGTGCCAGCAGTGAGTACGGGGGACGGACGAACACTGAAGCTTTCTTT. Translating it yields CASSEYGGRTNTEAFF.

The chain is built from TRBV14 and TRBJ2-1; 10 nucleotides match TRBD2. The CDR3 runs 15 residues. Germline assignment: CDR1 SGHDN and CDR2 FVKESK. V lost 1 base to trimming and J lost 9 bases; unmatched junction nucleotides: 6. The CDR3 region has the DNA TGTGCCAGCAGCCAAGTGTCTAGCGGGAGAGGTGAGCAGTTCTTC. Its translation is CASSQVSSGRGEQFF.

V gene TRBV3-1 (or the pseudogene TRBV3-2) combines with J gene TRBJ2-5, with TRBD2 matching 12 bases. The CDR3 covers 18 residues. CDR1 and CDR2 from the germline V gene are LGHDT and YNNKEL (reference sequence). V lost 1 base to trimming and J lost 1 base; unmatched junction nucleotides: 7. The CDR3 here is CASSQARPSGRAQETQYF. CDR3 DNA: TGTGCCAGCAGCCAAGCTCGACCTAGCGGGAGGGCCCAAGAGACCCAGTACTTC.

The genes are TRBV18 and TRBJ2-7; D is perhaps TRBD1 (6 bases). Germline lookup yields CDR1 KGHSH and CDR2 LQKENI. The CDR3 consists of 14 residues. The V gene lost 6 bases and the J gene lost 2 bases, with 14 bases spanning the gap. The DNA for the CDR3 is TGTGCCAGCTCGGCCGCCGGACAGCCCTACGAGCAGTACTTC. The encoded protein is CASSAAGQPYEQYF.

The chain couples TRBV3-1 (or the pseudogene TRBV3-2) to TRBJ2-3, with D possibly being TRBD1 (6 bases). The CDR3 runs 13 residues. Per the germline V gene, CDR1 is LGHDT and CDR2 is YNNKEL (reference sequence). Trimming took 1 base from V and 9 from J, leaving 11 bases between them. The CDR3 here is CASSQANTGTQYF. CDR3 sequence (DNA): TGTGCCAGCAGCCAAGCCAATACAGGGACGCAGTATTTT.

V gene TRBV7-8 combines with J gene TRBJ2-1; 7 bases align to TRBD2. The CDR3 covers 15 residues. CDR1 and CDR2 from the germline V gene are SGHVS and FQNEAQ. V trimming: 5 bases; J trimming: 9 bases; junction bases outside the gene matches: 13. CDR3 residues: CASSLISMGGGEQFF. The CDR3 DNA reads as TGTGCCAGCAGCCTCATATCAATGGGCGGGGGTGAGCAGTTCTTC.

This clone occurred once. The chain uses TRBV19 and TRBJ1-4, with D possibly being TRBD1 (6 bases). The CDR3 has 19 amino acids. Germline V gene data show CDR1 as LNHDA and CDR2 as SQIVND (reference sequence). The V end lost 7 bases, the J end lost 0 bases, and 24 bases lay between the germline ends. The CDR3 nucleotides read TGTGCCAGTACCATTACAAGATACAGGGAGAAGGCAACTAATGAAAAACTGTTTTTT. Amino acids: CASTITRYREKATNEKLFF. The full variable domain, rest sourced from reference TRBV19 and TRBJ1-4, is DGGITQSPKYLFRKEGQNVTLSCEQNLNHDAMYWYRQDPGQGLRLIYYSQIVNDFQKGDIAEGYSVSREKKESFPLTVTSAQKNPTAFYLCASTITRYREKATNEKLFFGSGTQLSVL.

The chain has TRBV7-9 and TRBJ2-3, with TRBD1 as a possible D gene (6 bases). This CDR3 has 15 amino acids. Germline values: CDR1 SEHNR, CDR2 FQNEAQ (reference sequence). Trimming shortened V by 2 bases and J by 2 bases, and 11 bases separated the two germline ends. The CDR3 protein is CASSLPGTITDTQYF. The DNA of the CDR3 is TGTGCCAGCAGCTTACCCGGGACAATCACAGATACGCAGTATTTT.

In nucleotides, the CDR3 is TGTGCCAGCAGCCGCCTTCAGGGGATTCAAGGGATCTCACCCCTCCACTTT. Encoded protein: CASSRLQGIQGISPLHF. The chain is built from TRBV13 and TRBJ1-6, with D possibly matching TRBD1 (6 bases). V lost 5 bases and J 10 bases, leaving 24 bases between the germline ends. From germline, CDR1 is PRHDT and CDR2 FYEKMQ (reference sequence). The length of the CDR3 is 17 residues. The complete variable domain, with remaining parts taken from reference TRBV13 and TRBJ1-6, reads AAGVIQSPRHLIKEKRETATLKCYPIPRHDTVYWYQQGPGQDPQFLISFYEKMQSDKGSIPDRFSAQQFSDYHSELNMSSLELGDSALYFCASSRLQGIQGISPLHFGNGTRLTVT.

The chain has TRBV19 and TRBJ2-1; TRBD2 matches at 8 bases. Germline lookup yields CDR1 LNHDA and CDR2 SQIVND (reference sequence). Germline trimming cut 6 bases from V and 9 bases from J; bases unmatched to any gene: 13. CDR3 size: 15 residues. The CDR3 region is CASSAGGFVKGEQFF. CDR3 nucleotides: TGTGCCAGTAGCGCGGGAGGATTTGTGAAGGGTGAGCAGTTCTTC.

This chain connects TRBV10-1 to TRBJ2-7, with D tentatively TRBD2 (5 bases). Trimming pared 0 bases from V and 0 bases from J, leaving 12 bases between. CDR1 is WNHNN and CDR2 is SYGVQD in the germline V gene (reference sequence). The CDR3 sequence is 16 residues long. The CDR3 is CASSESWTFSSYEQYF. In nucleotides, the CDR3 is TGCGCCAGCAGTGAGTCTTGGACTTTCAGCTCCTACGAGCAGTACTTC.

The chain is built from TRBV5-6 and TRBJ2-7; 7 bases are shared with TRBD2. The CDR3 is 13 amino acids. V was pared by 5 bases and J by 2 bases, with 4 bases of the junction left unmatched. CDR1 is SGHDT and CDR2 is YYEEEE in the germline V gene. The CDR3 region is CASRVAGAYEQYF. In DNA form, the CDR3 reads TGTGCCAGCAGAGTTGCGGGGGCCTACGAGCAGTACTTC.

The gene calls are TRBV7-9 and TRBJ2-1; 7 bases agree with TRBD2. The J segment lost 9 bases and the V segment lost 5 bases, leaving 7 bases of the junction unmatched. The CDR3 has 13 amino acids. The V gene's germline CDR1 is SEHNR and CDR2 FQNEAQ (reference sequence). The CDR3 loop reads CASSPRLASEQFF. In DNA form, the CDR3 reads TGTGCCAGCAGCCCCAGACTAGCAAGTGAGCAGTTCTTC.

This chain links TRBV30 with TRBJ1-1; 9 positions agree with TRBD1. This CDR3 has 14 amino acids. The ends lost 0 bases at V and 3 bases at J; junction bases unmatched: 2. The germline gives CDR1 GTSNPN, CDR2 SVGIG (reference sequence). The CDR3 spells CAWSVTGGDTEAFF. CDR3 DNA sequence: TGTGCCTGGAGTGTCACAGGGGGCGACACTGAAGCTTTCTTT.

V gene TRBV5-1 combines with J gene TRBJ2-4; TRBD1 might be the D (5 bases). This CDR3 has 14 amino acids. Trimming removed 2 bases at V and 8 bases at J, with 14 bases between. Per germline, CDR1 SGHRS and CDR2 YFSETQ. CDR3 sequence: CASSFQGSLDIQYF. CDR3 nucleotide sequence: TGCGCCAGCAGCTTCCAGGGCTCTCTGGACATTCAGTACTTC.

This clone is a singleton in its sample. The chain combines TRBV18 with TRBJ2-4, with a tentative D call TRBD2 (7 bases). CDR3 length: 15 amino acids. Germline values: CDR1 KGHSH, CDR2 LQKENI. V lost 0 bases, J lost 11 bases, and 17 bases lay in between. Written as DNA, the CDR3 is TGTGCCAGCTCACCACCTACCGGGGACGGGGGGCTTCAGTACTTC. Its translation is CASSPPTGDGGLQYF.

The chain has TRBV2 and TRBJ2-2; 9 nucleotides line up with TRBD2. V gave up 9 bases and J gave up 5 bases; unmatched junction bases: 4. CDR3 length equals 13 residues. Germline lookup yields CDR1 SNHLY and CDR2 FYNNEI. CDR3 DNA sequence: TGTGCCAGGAATAGCGGGAGTACCGGGGAGCTGTTTTTT. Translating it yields CARNSGSTGELFF.

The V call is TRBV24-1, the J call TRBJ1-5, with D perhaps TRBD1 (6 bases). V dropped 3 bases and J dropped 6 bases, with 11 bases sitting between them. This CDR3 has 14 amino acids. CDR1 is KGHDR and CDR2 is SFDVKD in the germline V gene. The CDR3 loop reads CATSDRGGGQPQHF. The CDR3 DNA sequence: TGTGCCACCAGTGATAGAGGGGGGGGTCAGCCCCAGCATTTT.